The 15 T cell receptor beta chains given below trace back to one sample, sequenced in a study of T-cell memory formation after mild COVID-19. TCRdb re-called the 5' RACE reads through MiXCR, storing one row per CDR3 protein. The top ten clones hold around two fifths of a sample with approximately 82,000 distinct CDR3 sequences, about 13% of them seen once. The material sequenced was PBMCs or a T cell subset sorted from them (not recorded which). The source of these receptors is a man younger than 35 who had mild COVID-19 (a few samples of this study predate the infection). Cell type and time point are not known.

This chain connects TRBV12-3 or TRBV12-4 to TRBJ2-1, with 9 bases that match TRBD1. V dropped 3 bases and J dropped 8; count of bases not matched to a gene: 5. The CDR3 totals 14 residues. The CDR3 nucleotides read TGTGCCAGCAGTTTCTATGACAGGGGGGATGAGCAGTTCTTC. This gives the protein CASSFYDRGDEQFF.

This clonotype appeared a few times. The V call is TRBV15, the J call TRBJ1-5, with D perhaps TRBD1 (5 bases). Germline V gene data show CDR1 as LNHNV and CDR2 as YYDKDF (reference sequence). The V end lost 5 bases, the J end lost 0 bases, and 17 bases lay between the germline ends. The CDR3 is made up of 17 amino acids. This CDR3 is CATSPRTTGYSNQPQHF. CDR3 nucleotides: TGTGCCACCAGCCCACGAACTACAGGTTATAGCAATCAGCCCCAGCATTTT.

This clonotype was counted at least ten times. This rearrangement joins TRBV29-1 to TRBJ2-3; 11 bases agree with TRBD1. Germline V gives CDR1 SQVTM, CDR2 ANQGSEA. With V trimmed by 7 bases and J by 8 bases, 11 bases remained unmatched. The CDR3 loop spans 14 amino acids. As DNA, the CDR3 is TGCAGCGCCTTTGGGACAGGGGGAAGCGGTACGCAGTATTTT. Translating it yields CSAFGTGGSGTQYF.

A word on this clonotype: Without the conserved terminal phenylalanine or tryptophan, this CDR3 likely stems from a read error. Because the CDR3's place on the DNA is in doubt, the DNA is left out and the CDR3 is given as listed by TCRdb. The CDR3 sequence: CASSLATGPAMN. The chain couples TRBV7-9 to TRBJ2-7; the D segment call TRBD1 is taken from the table without a DNA check. A total of 12 residues make up the CDR3, ends included. CDR1 SEHNR and CDR2 FQNEAQ come from the germline V gene (reference sequence).

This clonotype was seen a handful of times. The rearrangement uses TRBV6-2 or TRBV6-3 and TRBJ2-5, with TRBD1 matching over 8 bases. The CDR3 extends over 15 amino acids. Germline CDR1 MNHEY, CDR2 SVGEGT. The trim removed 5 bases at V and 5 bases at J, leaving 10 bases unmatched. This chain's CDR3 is CASSAGTGNVETQYF. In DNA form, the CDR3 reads TGTGCCAGCAGTGCCGGGACAGGCAATGTGGAGACCCAGTACTTC.

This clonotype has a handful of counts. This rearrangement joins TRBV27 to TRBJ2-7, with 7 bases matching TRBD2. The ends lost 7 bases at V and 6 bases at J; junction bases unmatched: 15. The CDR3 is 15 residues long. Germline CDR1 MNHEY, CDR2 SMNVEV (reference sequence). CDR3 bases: TGTGCCAGCACCCCGGTGGGCCTAGGGACTACCGAGCAGTACTTC. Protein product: CASTPVGLGTTEQYF.

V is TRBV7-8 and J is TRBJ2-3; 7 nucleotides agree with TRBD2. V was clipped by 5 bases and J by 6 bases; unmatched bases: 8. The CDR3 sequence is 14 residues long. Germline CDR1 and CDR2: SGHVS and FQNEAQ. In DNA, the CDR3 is TGTGCCAGCAGCACTAGCGTCGGGAGGGATACGCAGTATTTT. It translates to CASSTSVGRDTQYF. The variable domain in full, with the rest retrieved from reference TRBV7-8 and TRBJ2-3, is GAGVSQSPRYKVAKRGQDVALRCDPISGHVSLFWYQQALGQGPEFLTYFQNEAQLDKSGLPSDRFFAERPEGSVSTLKIQRTQQEDSAVYLCASSTSVGRDTQYFGPGTRLTVL.

The DNA of the CDR3 is TGCGCCAGCAGCCAAGATCACCTCTCAGGGGACTACACCTTC. The encoded protein is CASSQDHLSGDYTF. The chain employs TRBV4-1 and TRBJ1-2, with TRBD1 as a possible D gene (6 bases). The germline V gene has CDR1 MGHRA and CDR2 YSYEKL. This CDR3 spans 14 amino acids. Trimming removed 0 bases from V and 10 bases from J, with 15 bases in between.

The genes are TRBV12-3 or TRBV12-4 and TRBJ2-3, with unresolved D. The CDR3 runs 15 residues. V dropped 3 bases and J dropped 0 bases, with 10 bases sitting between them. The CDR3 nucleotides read TGTGCCAGCAGTTTCGAAGGGCTCAGCACAGATACGCAGTATTTT. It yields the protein CASSFEGLSTDTQYF.

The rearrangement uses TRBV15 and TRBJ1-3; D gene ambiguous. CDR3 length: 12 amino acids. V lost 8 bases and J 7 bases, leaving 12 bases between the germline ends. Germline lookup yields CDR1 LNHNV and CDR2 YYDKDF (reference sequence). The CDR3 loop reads CATAGGANTIYF. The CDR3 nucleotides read TGTGCCACCGCAGGAGGAGCGAACACCATATATTTT.

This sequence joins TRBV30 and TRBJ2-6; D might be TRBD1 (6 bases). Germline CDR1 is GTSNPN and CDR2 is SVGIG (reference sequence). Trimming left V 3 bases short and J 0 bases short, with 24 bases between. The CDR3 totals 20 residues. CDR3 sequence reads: CAWSVTRKAGVLSGANVLTF. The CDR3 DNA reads TGTGCCTGGAGCGTAACAAGGAAGGCAGGGGTCCTCTCTGGGGCCAACGTCCTGACTTTC.

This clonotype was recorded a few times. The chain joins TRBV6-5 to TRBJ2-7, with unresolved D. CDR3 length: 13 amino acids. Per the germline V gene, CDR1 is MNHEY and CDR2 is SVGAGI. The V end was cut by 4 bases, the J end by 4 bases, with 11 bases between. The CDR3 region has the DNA TGTGCCAGCAGTTCGAATTTGGGGTACGAGCAGTACTTC. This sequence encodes CASSSNLGYEQYF.

The CDR3 protein is CASSDGGEKLFF. Written as DNA, the CDR3 is TGTGCCAGCAGCGATGGAGGAGAAAAACTGTTTTTT. The chain joins TRBV7-6 to TRBJ1-4; D ambiguous. The CDR3 has 12 amino acids. With 5 bases removed from V and 8 bases from J, the gap between germline ends came to 9 bases. Per the germline V gene, CDR1 is SGHVS and CDR2 is FNYEAQ.

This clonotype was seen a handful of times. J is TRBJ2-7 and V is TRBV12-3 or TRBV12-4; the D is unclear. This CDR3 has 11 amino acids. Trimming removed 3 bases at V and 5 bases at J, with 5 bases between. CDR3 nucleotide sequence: TGTGCCAGCAGTTTCAGACACGAGCAGTACTTC. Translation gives CASSFRHEQYF.

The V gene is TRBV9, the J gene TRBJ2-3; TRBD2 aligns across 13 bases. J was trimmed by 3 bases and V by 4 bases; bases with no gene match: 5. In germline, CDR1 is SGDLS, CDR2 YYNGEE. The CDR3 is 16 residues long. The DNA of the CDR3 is TGTGCCAGCAGCCACGGACTAGCGGGGGTTACAGATACGCAGTATTTT. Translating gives CASSHGLAGVTDTQYF.